This record covers a single T cell receptor (beta chain). Its antigen is unknown. The sample originates from a study of T cell responses to AZD1222 COVID-19 vaccine. CDR1 LGHDT and CDR2 YNNKEL come from the germline V gene (reference sequence). The CDR3 loop spans 12 amino acids. The V gene lost 1 base and the J gene lost 8 bases, with 9 bases spanning the gap. Whole-study findings and limits: CD4 TCRs linked to vaccination spanned spike, dominating at 160-218 and 743-854. Donors were largely white British and mainly female; clonal diversity was possibly underestimated. Nearly half of the spike-specific TCRs reportedly recognize variant regions that carry no mutations.

Sequencing was performed with immunoSEQ multiplex PCR; in TCRdb, only in-frame clones are kept and a portion is missing. The table shows more than 95,000 clones, with roughly 91% occurring only once. The sample was peripheral blood, taken 28 days after the second AZD1222 dose. The chain carries TRBV3-1 (or the pseudogene TRBV3-2) and TRBJ2-7, with D perhaps matching TRBD1 or TRBD2 (5 bases each). The origin of this receptor is an adult who received the AZD1222 COVID-19 vaccine. In nucleotides, the CDR3 is TGTGCCAGCAGCCAAGGGGGGTTCCAGCAGTACTTC. Translation: CASSQGGFQQYF.